Reported below is one TCR beta chain. Its cognate antigen is unknown. This specimen belongs to a study of cytomegalovirus exposure and HLA in healthy donors. This CDR3 spans 15 amino acids. V was shortened by 7 bases and J by 8 bases, with 20 bases between the two germline ends. Germline values: CDR1 MDHEN, CDR2 SYDVKM. Findings of the study overall: Reported results showed that the classifier diagnosed cytomegalovirus status with high specificity and sensitivity. Follow-up analysis later connected one missense variant in DCLRE1C with trimming of TCR beta V- and J-genes. TCR beta V segments were, for the most part, productive about 87% or about 30% of the time in an earlier analysis. TCR beta sequences reportedly predicted most subjects' HLA-A and HLA-B alleles accurately.

A multiplex PCR was run with 60 Vbeta primers and 13 Jbeta primers. Sequencing used immunoSEQ multiplex PCR; TCRdb keeps in-frame clones, though not all of them. The specimen's table records some 130,000 clones. The clonotype was recovered from a young man in good health and CMV-seronegative. Sequenced input: PBMCs. The chain carries TRBV28 and TRBJ1-4; possible D gene TRBD1, 5 bases. The CDR3 DNA is TGTGCCAGCACCAACCCTCCTAAGACAGACGAAAAACTGTTTTTT. Translating it yields CASTNPPKTDEKLFF. Combining the CDR3 with reference TRBV28 and TRBJ1-4 gives the whole variable domain DVKVTQSSRYLVKRTGEKVFLECVQDMDHENMFWYRQDPGLGLRLIYFSYDVKMKEKGDIPEGYSVSREKKERFSLILESASTNQTSMYLCASTNPPKTDEKLFFGSGTQLSVL.